This section outlines one T cell receptor (beta chain) sequence together with its context. Here immunoSEQ multiplex PCR was the method, and the copy in TCRdb shows in-frame clones only, minus some. The table includes more than 90,000 clones, about 94% detected once. Germline-derived CDR1 and CDR2 are MNHNS and SASEGT. There are 16 residues in the CDR3. Trimming left V 2 bases short and J 2 bases short, with 13 bases between. The data belong to a study of T cell changes during pregnancy in multiple sclerosis. V and J are TRBV6-1 and TRBJ2-1, with unresolved D. This receptor was identified in a female donor with multiple sclerosis, enrolled in a pregnancy study. The sequencing here drew on peripheral blood, taken in the third trimester of pregnancy. The CDR3 spells CASSEYGPSAYNEQFF. In DNA form, the CDR3 reads TGTGCCAGCAGTGAATACGGCCCCAGCGCCTACAATGAGCAGTTCTTC.